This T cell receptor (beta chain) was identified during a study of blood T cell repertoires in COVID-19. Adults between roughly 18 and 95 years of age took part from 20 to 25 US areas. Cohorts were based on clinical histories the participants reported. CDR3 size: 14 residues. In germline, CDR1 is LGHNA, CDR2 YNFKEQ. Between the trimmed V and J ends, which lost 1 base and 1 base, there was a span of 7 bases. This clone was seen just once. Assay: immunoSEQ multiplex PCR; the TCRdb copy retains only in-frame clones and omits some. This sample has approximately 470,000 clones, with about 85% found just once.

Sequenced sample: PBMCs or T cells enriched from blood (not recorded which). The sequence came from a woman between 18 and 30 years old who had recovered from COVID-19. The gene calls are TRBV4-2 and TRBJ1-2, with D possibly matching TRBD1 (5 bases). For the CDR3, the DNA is TGTGCCAGCAGCCAAGGAGACAGTAACTATGGCTACACCTTC. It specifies CASSQGDSNYGYTF.